Shown below are 31 T cell receptor beta chains from a single sample sequenced in a study of shared clonotypes between healthy human individuals. The data were produced by immunoSEQ multiplex PCR, yet TCRdb's version contains in-frame clones alone and is incomplete. The repertoire includes roughly 110,000 clones, more than 65% of them detected once, and roughly a quarter sits in the top ten. Sequencing input: memory CD8+ T cells sorted from blood. The subset denotes: CD45RO+ cells pooled with CCR7-negative TemRA cells. The receptors were sampled from a woman aged 30 to 39 in good health.

V usage is TRBV19 and J usage is TRBJ2-1; 9 bases align to TRBD2. The V gene end was trimmed by 1 base and the J gene end by 14 bases; junction bases not matched to a gene: 12. Germline CDR1 LNHDA, CDR2 SQIVND (reference sequence). The CDR3 sequence is 15 residues long. The CDR3 coding sequence is TGTGCCAGTAGTATAGGGACTAGCGCGAGAGTCGTGAAGTTCTTC. Translated: CASSIGTSARVVKFF. The full variable domain, completed using reference TRBV19 and TRBJ2-1, is DGGITQSPKYLFRKEGQNVTLSCEQNLNHDAMYWYRQDPGQGLRLIYYSQIVNDFQKGDIAEGYSVSREKKESFPLTVTSAQKNPTAFYLCASSIGTSARVVKFFGPGTRLTVL.

This clone has only one observation. The chain employs TRBV6-6 and TRBJ2-7; D is unresolved. Trimming shortened V by 6 bases and J by 4 bases, and 10 bases separated the two germline ends. Germline V lookup: CDR1 MNHNY, CDR2 SVGAGI (reference sequence). The length of the CDR3 is 12 residues. The CDR3 DNA is TGTGCCAGCAGGGCACTTTTTTACGAGCAGTACTTC. Translation: CASRALFYEQYF.

J is TRBJ2-7 and V is TRBV4-2; either TRBD1 or TRBD2 may supply D (5 bases each). In germline, CDR1 is LGHNA, CDR2 YNFKEQ. V was clipped by 2 bases and J by 3 bases, with 8 bases between them. The CDR3 has 13 amino acids. The chain's CDR3 is CASSQSGHYEQYF. The CDR3 DNA reads as TGTGCCAGCAGCCAAAGCGGACACTACGAGCAGTACTTC.

A few counts support this clone. The CDR3 sequence is CASSTGTGVNEKLFF. CDR3 DNA sequence: TGTGCCAGCAGTACCGGGACAGGGGTTAATGAAAAACTGTTTTTT. The chain uses TRBV28 and TRBJ1-4, with 10 bases identical to TRBD1. The CDR3 runs to 15 residues. CDR1 and CDR2 from the germline V gene are MDHEN and SYDVKM. Trimming removed 5 bases from V and 4 bases from J; junction bases left unmatched: 4.

This chain links TRBV4-2 with TRBJ1-3, with a possible D match to TRBD1 (5 bases). This CDR3 is built from 15 residues. The germline CDR1 and CDR2 sequences are LGHNA and YNFKEQ. V was cut by 2 bases and J by 4 bases, with 12 bases left in between. CDR3 DNA sequence: TGTGCCAGCAGCCAATGGGGGGAATGGGGAAACACCATATATTTT. Amino acids: CASSQWGEWGNTIYF.

J is TRBJ2-5 and V is TRBV14; tentatively, D is TRBD1 (5 bases). TRBJ2-7 explains the end of the DNA better; the J call may be wrong. This CDR3 region has 15 residues. Germline V gives CDR1 SGHDN, CDR2 FVKESK. CDR3 DNA: TGTGCCAGCAGCCAAGATCTGGCAGGGTTGTACGAGCAGTACTTC. This gives the protein CASSQDLAGLYEQYF.

The rearrangement joins TRBV5-1 to TRBJ2-7; 10 positions agree with TRBD2. From germline, CDR1 is SGHRS and CDR2 YFSETQ. The trim removed 0 bases at V and 3 bases at J, leaving 6 bases unmatched. The CDR3 runs 16 residues. The CDR3 spells CASSLVASGRGYEQYF. The CDR3 DNA reads as TGCGCCAGCAGCTTGGTGGCTAGCGGGAGAGGCTACGAGCAGTACTTC.

This chain connects TRBV9 to TRBJ2-7, with a tentative D call TRBD1 (6 bases). Germline lookup yields CDR1 SGDLS and CDR2 YYNGEE. Trimming left V 0 bases short and J 2 bases short, with 9 bases between. The CDR3 sequence is 14 residues long. CDR3 residues: CASSVAWGPYEQYF. CDR3 in DNA: TGTGCCAGCAGCGTAGCCTGGGGGCCCTACGAGCAGTACTTC.

The V call is TRBV5-1, the J call TRBJ1-1; a possible D gene is TRBD1 (5 bases). Per the germline V gene, CDR1 is SGHRS and CDR2 is YFSETQ. V dropped 2 bases and J dropped 4 bases, with 9 bases sitting between them. The length of the CDR3 is 13 residues. Here the CDR3 reads CASSFGQVTEAFF. In nucleotides, the CDR3 is TGCGCCAGCAGCTTCGGACAAGTCACTGAAGCTTTCTTT.

This clone turned up a few times. The rearrangement joins TRBV19 to TRBJ2-1, with D unresolved. The germline gives CDR1 LNHDA, CDR2 SQIVND (reference sequence). V shed 1 base and J shed 8 bases, with 9 bases lying between them. The CDR3 runs to 13 residues. In DNA form, the CDR3 reads TGTGCCAGTAGTATAGGGGATTTGCATGAGCAGTTCTTC. The encoded protein is CASSIGDLHEQFF.

The V call is TRBV5-4, the J call TRBJ2-7, with 12 bases identical to TRBD1. V lost 3 bases and J lost 3; bases outside the gene matches: 7. The CDR3 extends over 16 amino acids. Germline V gene sequence: CDR1 SGHNT, CDR2 YYREEE (reference sequence). CDR3 residues: CASSYEGQGAGYEQYF. The CDR3 nucleotides read TGTGCCAGCAGCTATGAGGGACAGGGGGCGGGCTACGAGCAGTACTTC. Together with reference TRBV5-4 and TRBJ2-7, the CDR3 gives the full variable domain: ETGVTQSPTHLIKTRGQQVTLRCSSQSGHNTVSWYQQALGQGPQFIFQYYREEENGRGNFPPRFSGLQFPNYSSELNVNALELDDSALYLCASSYEGQGAGYEQYFGPGTRLTVT.

This clone occurred once. The rearrangement uses TRBV6-6 and TRBJ2-1; no clear D. Deletions cut 7 bases from V and 8 bases from J, with 15 bases between. Germline V gene sequence: CDR1 MNHNY, CDR2 SVGAGI (reference sequence). The CDR3 contains 13 residues. CDR3 region: CASMGLGLDEQFF. CDR3 in DNA: TGTGCCAGCATGGGTTTAGGTTTGGATGAGCAGTTCTTC.

The V call is TRBV5-1, the J call TRBJ1-5; D might be TRBD1 (5 bases). V lost 0 bases and J lost 7, with 11 bases in between. From germline, CDR1 is SGHRS and CDR2 YFSETQ. This CDR3 is built from 14 residues. CDR3 sequence (DNA): TGCGCCAGCAGCTTGGGGGGGACGGGCCAGCCCCAGCATTTT. Translation: CASSLGGTGQPQHF.

The V gene is TRBV7-9, the J gene TRBJ2-3, with 10 positions matching TRBD2. The CDR3 runs 16 residues. Per germline, CDR1 SEHNR and CDR2 FQNEAQ (reference sequence). V lost 3 bases and J lost 2; bases outside the gene matches: 5. The CDR3 loop reads CASSLDLAGVTDTQYF. The CDR3 bases are TGTGCCAGCAGCTTGGATCTAGCGGGGGTCACAGATACGCAGTATTTT.

This clone was found once. The gene calls are TRBV4-1 and TRBJ2-3; the D is unclear. Trimming removed 4 bases at V and 2 bases at J, with 25 bases between. The germline V gene encodes CDR1 MGHRA and CDR2 YSYEKL. This CDR3 spans 19 amino acids. The CDR3: CASSPTIWASDSYTDTQYF. For the CDR3, the DNA is TGCGCCAGCAGCCCCACCATTTGGGCGTCCGATTCCTACACAGATACGCAGTATTTT.

The CDR3 DNA reads as TGTGCCAGCAGTCGAAACAGGGGCGACACTGAAGCTTTCTTT. This sequence encodes CASSRNRGDTEAFF. V is TRBV25-1 and J is TRBJ1-1, with TRBD1 identical over 7 bases. CDR3 length: 14 residues. Per germline, CDR1 MGHDK and CDR2 SYGVNS. V shed 5 bases and J 3 bases; nucleotides not matched to a gene: 6.

About this clone itself: A far bigger clonotype differs at one base, so this is likely a read error. Other DNA sequences of this sample code for an identical CDR3. The chain has TRBV6-4 and TRBJ2-3, with 8 positions matching TRBD2. The CDR3 runs to 15 residues. In germline, CDR1 is MRHNA, CDR2 SNTAGT. In DNA, the CDR3 is TGTGCCAGTAGTGACGGCAGCGGGAGCGCAGATACGCAGTATTTT. It codes for CASSDGSGSADTQYF.

The chain couples TRBV4-1 to TRBJ2-7; a possible D gene is TRBD2 (6 bases). The CDR3 is made up of 15 amino acids. Deletions cut 1 base from V and 0 bases from J, with 10 bases between. From germline, CDR1 is MGHRA and CDR2 YSYEKL. The CDR3 region has the DNA TGCGCCAGCAGCCAAGTTAGCGGAGACTCCTACGAGCAGTACTTC. This codes for CASSQVSGDSYEQYF.

A note on this clone: A far larger clone is only one base removed, so a read error is likely. This same CDR3 is encoded by further DNA sequences in the sample. V is TRBV5-5 and J is TRBJ2-2; 14 bases map to TRBD2. This CDR3 is built from 18 residues. The trim removed 0 bases at V and 0 bases at J, leaving 1 base unmatched. From germline, CDR1 is SGHKS and CDR2 YYEKEE (reference sequence). The CDR3 DNA is TGTGCCAGCAGCTTGGGACTAGCGGGAGGGCCGAACACCGGGGAGCTGTTTTTT. This sequence encodes CASSLGLAGGPNTGELFF.

This clone was counted a few times. V gene TRBV7-9 combines with J gene TRBJ1-1; D is possibly TRBD1 (6 bases). The length of the CDR3 is 15 residues. The germline V and J ends were trimmed by 1 base and 2 bases, with 11 bases remaining between them. The V gene's germline CDR1 is SEHNR and CDR2 FQNEAQ (reference sequence). CDR3 region: CASSLVRQVNTEAFF. DNA of the CDR3: TGTGCCAGCAGCTTAGTGCGACAGGTAAACACTGAAGCTTTCTTT. Full variable domain (rest looked up from reference TRBV7-9 and TRBJ1-1): DTGVSQNPRHKITKRGQNVTFRCDPISEHNRLYWYRQTLGQGPEFLTYFQNEAQLEKSRLLSDRFSAERPKGSFSTLEIQRTEQGDSAMYLCASSLVRQVNTEAFFGQGTRLTVV.

V is TRBV4-1 and J is TRBJ2-5; the D gene is possibly TRBD2 (6 bases). The end of the DNA aligns better with TRBJ2-7, so the J call may be wrong. This CDR3 comprises 15 residues. The germline CDR1 and CDR2 sequences are MGHRA and YSYEKL. CDR3 bases: TGCGCCAGCAGCCAAGATCGGGAGCCCCCCTACGAGCAGTACTTC. This translates into CASSQDREPPYEQYF.

The chain has TRBV6-1 and TRBJ1-5; the D is unclear. Germline CDR1 reads MNHNS; CDR2 reads SASEGT. The CDR3 contains 15 residues. V was trimmed by 0 bases and J by 2 bases, leaving 8 bases between them. The CDR3 loop reads CASSEAAEGNQPQHF. DNA of the CDR3: TGTGCCAGCAGTGAAGCGGCCGAGGGCAATCAGCCCCAGCATTTT.

This chain joins TRBV11-2 and TRBJ1-2; D is perhaps TRBD1 (6 bases). Per germline, CDR1 SGHAT and CDR2 FQNNGV. Trimming took 5 bases from V and 4 from J, leaving 23 bases between them. There are 17 residues in the CDR3. Written as DNA, the CDR3 is TGTGCCAGCAGCCCGTTAACCGGGACATTGGACCGCTATGGCTACACCTTC. This codes for CASSPLTGTLDRYGYTF.

The gene calls are TRBV2 and TRBJ2-5, with D possibly TRBD2 on 6 matching bases. This CDR3 comprises 15 residues. V was cut by 6 bases and J by 1 base, with 15 bases left in between. Germline V CDR1 and CDR2: SNHLY, FYNNEI. The CDR3 loop reads CASRRGWGAQETQYF. The CDR3, as DNA: TGTGCCAGCAGGCGGGGTTGGGGCGCCCAAGAGACCCAGTACTTC.

The chain joins TRBV19 to TRBJ1-2; D possibly corresponds to TRBD1 (5 bases). CDR1 LNHDA and CDR2 SQIVND come from the germline V gene (reference sequence). CDR3 length: 14 residues. Deletions cut 4 bases from V and 1 base from J, with 10 bases between. The DNA of the CDR3 is TGTGCCAGTAGTACGCTGACAGTTAACTATGGCTACACCTTC. This codes for CASSTLTVNYGYTF.

The CDR3: CASTFGLAGRNEQFF. The CDR3 DNA follows: TGTGCCAGCACCTTCGGACTAGCGGGAAGGAATGAGCAGTTCTTC. The rearrangement links TRBV11-1 to TRBJ2-1, with TRBD2 matching 12 bases. The V segment lost 7 bases and the J segment 7 bases; nucleotides outside the gene matches: 8. CDR3 length: 15 amino acids. Germline V gene lookup returns CDR1 SGHAT and CDR2 FQDESV (reference sequence).

The chain joins TRBV5-4 to TRBJ2-5; 13 bases match TRBD2. Germline CDR1 reads SGHNT; CDR2 reads YYREEE (reference sequence). The CDR3 is made up of 19 amino acids. With V trimmed by 5 bases and J by 4 bases, 17 bases remained unmatched. The DNA for the CDR3 is TGTGCCAGCAGTTCCGGACTAGCGGGGGCGGATGTGATGGGAGAGACCCAGTACTTC. Protein product: CASSSGLAGADVMGETQYF.

This clone has only one observation. The chain recombines TRBV28 with TRBJ1-5, with TRBD1 as a possible D gene (6 bases). The germline gives CDR1 MDHEN, CDR2 SYDVKM. The V and J ends lost 6 bases and 0 bases respectively, with 21 bases between them. The length of the CDR3 is 18 residues. CDR3 in amino acids: CASSAGRGARYSNQPQHF. CDR3 nucleotides: TGTGCCAGCAGCGCCGGACGGGGGGCGAGGTATAGCAATCAGCCCCAGCATTTT.

The CDR3 bases are TGTGCCAGCAGTTTCCCCGGGACAGGGGGCGAGAGCGGGAGATACCCTTGCTACGAGCAGTACTTC. This sequence encodes CASSFPGTGGESGRYPCYEQYF. The rearrangement uses TRBV27 and TRBJ2-7; TRBD1 matches 12 bases. V shed 3 bases, J shed 3 bases, and the junction held 24 bases outside the gene matches. The CDR3 is made up of 22 amino acids. Germline V lookup: CDR1 MNHEY, CDR2 SMNVEV (reference sequence).

The V gene is TRBV4-1, the J gene TRBJ2-3; D may match TRBD1 or TRBD2 (5 bases each). The CDR3 loop spans 14 amino acids. Germline CDR1 and CDR2: MGHRA and YSYEKL. V dropped 8 bases and J dropped 0 bases, with 12 bases sitting between them. The CDR3 DNA reads as TGCGCCAGCCGGGACGGTACTAGCACAGATACGCAGTATTTT. The encoded protein is CASRDGTSTDTQYF.

This chain connects TRBV5-4 to TRBJ2-7; the D gene is possibly TRBD2 (6 bases). The CDR3 sequence is 12 residues long. Trimming cost V 1 base and J 6 bases, with 8 bases left between them. In germline, CDR1 is SGHNT, CDR2 YYREEE (reference sequence). The CDR3 nucleotides are TGTGCCAGCAGCTTGTTCGGGGGCGAGCAGTACTTC. This sequence encodes CASSLFGGEQYF.